The 10 T cell receptor beta chains given below trace back to one sample, sequenced in a study of T cell changes during pregnancy in multiple sclerosis. Profiled with immunoSEQ multiplex PCR; TCRdb holds only in-frame clones, not every one. Of some 77,000 clones in the sample, roughly 90% were seen once. This sample comprised peripheral blood, obtained before pregnancy. These receptor sequences come from a female donor with multiple sclerosis, enrolled in a pregnancy study.

V is TRBV7-9 and J is TRBJ1-1; D ambiguous. This CDR3 has 13 residues. Germline V gene data show CDR1 as SEHNR and CDR2 as FQNEAQ (reference sequence). Deletions cut 2 bases from V and 5 bases from J, with 9 bases between. In DNA form, the CDR3 reads TGTGCCAGCAGCTTAACGGGTATGACTGAAGCTTTCTTT. Amino acid sequence: CASSLTGMTEAFF. Drawing the rest from reference TRBV7-9 and TRBJ1-1, the complete variable domain is DTGVSQNPRHKITKRGQNVTFRCDPISEHNRLYWYRQTLGQGPEFLTYFQNEAQLEKSRLLSDRFSAERPKGSFSTLEIQRTEQGDSAMYLCASSLTGMTEAFFGQGTRLTVV.

The chain carries TRBV14 and TRBJ2-7, with D possibly matching TRBD1 (7 bases). CDR1 is SGHDN and CDR2 is FVKESK in the germline V gene. This CDR3 comprises 13 residues. The V end was cut by 8 bases, the J end by 2 bases, with 13 bases between. DNA of the CDR3: TGTGCCAGCGGGGGGACAGTCACCTACGAGCAGTACTTC. Encoded protein: CASGGTVTYEQYF.

The chain uses TRBV29-1 and TRBJ1-1; D is undetermined. This CDR3 has 13 residues. CDR1 is SQVTM and CDR2 is ANQGSEA in the germline V gene. Trimming took off 3 bases at V and 1 base at J, with 9 bases between the two ends. In DNA, the CDR3 is TGCAGCGTTGACACGGGTGCGAACACTGAAGCTTTCTTT. Translation gives CSVDTGANTEAFF.

This clone was recorded only once. The V gene is TRBV10-3, the J gene TRBJ2-1; perhaps TRBD1 as D (7 bases). The length of the CDR3 is 14 residues. The germline gives CDR1 ENHRY, CDR2 SYGVKD. V dropped 10 bases and J dropped 1 base, with 14 bases sitting between them. CDR3 coding DNA: TGTGCCACCGACGCAGGGGGGTCCTACAATGAGCAGTTCTTC. Encoded protein: CATDAGGSYNEQFF.

The V call is TRBV13, the J call TRBJ1-4; unclear D gene. V lost 3 bases, J lost 6 bases, and 11 bases lay in between. Germline V gene data show CDR1 as PRHDT and CDR2 as FYEKMQ (reference sequence). The CDR3 contains 14 residues. The CDR3 loop is CASSFVGGDEKLFF. DNA of the CDR3: TGTGCCAGCAGCTTTGTCGGCGGAGATGAAAAACTGTTTTTT.

V gene TRBV7-8 combines with J gene TRBJ1-1; TRBD1 agrees at 9 bases. CDR3 length: 16 amino acids. CDR1 is SGHVS, CDR2 FQNEAQ, per germline. J was trimmed by 11 bases and V by 2 bases; bases with no gene match: 15. This CDR3 is CASSLTGGNYFFQAFF. The CDR3 region has the DNA TGTGCCAGCAGCTTAACAGGGGGCAATTACTTTTTTCAGGCTTTCTTT.

The rearrangement uses TRBV4-3 and TRBJ1-3; D gene unclear. Between the trimmed V and J ends, which lost 0 bases and 0 bases, there was a span of 9 bases. CDR1 and CDR2 (germline): LGHNA, YSLEER. The CDR3 totals 16 residues. The CDR3 DNA follows: TGCGCCAGCAGCCAAGATCACTCCGACTCTGGAAACACCATATATTTT. Its translation is CASSQDHSDSGNTIYF.

This chain connects TRBV5-4 to TRBJ1-1; 8 positions match TRBD1. This CDR3 has 13 residues. Trimming removed 4 bases from V and 5 bases from J; junction bases left unmatched: 4. Looked up from germline, CDR1 is SGHNT and CDR2 is YYREEE (reference sequence). CDR3 amino acids: CASSVQGATEAFF. The CDR3 nucleotides read TGTGCCAGCAGCGTCCAGGGGGCGACTGAAGCTTTCTTT. Variable domain in full (rest from reference TRBV5-4 and TRBJ1-1): ETGVTQSPTHLIKTRGQQVTLRCSSQSGHNTVSWYQQALGQGPQFIFQYYREEENGRGNFPPRFSGLQFPNYSSELNVNALELDDSALYLCASSVQGATEAFFGQGTRLTVV.

The chain joins TRBV5-1 to TRBJ2-3, with D possibly TRBD2 on 6 matching bases. The CDR3 length is 16 residues. The germline CDR1 and CDR2 sequences are SGHRS and YFSETQ. V lost 4 bases, J lost 0 bases, and 15 bases lay in between. DNA for the CDR3: TGCGCCAGCAGCCCTGGACTAAGGCTTAGCACAGATACGCAGTATTTT. Translated: CASSPGLRLSTDTQYF.

The rearrangement links TRBV10-2 to TRBJ1-1; TRBD1 agrees at 8 bases. Germline CDR1 and CDR2: WSHSY and SAAADI. The trim removed 2 bases at V and 3 bases at J, leaving 8 bases unmatched. This CDR3 has 16 residues. The chain's CDR3 is CASSEDPDRAYTEAFF. CDR3 DNA sequence: TGCGCCAGCAGTGAGGACCCGGACAGGGCATACACTGAAGCTTTCTTT.